The entry below gives a single T cell receptor beta chain sequence along with its context. Its antigen is currently unknown. Sampling of each donor yielded at least one pre-ART PBMC sample and at least two post-ART PBMC samples. The source of the sample is a study of long-term antiretroviral therapy in people with HIV. In the study overall: The study's earliest collections predate the 2015 immediate-ART recommendation by about a decade. Study observations and caveats: Before ART, certain clones expanded, and these dominated the repertoire at all time points. Following ART, diversity rose but still fell short of transplant donor controls.

Runs used v3.0 of the immunoSEQ assay and were done at survey level. TCRdb's table, derived via immunoSEQ multiplex PCR, lists solely in-frame clones and lacks some. The sample contains about 17,000 clones, around 77% of which appear only once. The CDR3 is made up of 13 amino acids. The germline V gene has CDR1 KGHSH and CDR2 LQKENI. Trimming shortened V by 4 bases and J by 1 base, and 7 bases separated the two germline ends. This material consisted of unsorted PBMCs, taken less than 2.2 years before starting antiretroviral therapy. The V and J genes are TRBV18 and TRBJ2-5; D not resolved. The receptor comes from a man aged 25 to 45 with HIV. The CDR3 region has the DNA TGTGCCAGCTCACTAATACCCCAAGAGACCCAGTACTTC. This encodes CASSLIPQETQYF.